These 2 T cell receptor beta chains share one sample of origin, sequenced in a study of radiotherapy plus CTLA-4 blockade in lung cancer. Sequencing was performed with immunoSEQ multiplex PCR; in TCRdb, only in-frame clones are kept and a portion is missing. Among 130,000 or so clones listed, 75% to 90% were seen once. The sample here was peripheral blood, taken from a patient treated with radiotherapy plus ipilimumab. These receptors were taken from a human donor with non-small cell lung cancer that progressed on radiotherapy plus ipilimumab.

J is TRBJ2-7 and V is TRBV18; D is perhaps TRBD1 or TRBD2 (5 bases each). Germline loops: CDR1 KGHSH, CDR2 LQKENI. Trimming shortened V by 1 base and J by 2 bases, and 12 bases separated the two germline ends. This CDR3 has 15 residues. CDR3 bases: TGTGCCAGCTCACCACGCCGGGGCTTGCCCTACGAGCAGTACTTC. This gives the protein CASSPRRGLPYEQYF.

Here the CDR3 reads CASRQGASYNEQFF. For the CDR3, the DNA is TGTGCCAGCAGGCAGGGCGCCTCCTACAATGAGCAGTTCTTC. The gene calls are TRBV11-3 and TRBJ2-1; tentatively, D is TRBD1 (5 bases). Trimming removed 6 bases at V and 0 bases at J, with 9 bases between. The CDR3 is made up of 14 amino acids. Germline values: CDR1 SGHNT, CDR2 YENEEA.